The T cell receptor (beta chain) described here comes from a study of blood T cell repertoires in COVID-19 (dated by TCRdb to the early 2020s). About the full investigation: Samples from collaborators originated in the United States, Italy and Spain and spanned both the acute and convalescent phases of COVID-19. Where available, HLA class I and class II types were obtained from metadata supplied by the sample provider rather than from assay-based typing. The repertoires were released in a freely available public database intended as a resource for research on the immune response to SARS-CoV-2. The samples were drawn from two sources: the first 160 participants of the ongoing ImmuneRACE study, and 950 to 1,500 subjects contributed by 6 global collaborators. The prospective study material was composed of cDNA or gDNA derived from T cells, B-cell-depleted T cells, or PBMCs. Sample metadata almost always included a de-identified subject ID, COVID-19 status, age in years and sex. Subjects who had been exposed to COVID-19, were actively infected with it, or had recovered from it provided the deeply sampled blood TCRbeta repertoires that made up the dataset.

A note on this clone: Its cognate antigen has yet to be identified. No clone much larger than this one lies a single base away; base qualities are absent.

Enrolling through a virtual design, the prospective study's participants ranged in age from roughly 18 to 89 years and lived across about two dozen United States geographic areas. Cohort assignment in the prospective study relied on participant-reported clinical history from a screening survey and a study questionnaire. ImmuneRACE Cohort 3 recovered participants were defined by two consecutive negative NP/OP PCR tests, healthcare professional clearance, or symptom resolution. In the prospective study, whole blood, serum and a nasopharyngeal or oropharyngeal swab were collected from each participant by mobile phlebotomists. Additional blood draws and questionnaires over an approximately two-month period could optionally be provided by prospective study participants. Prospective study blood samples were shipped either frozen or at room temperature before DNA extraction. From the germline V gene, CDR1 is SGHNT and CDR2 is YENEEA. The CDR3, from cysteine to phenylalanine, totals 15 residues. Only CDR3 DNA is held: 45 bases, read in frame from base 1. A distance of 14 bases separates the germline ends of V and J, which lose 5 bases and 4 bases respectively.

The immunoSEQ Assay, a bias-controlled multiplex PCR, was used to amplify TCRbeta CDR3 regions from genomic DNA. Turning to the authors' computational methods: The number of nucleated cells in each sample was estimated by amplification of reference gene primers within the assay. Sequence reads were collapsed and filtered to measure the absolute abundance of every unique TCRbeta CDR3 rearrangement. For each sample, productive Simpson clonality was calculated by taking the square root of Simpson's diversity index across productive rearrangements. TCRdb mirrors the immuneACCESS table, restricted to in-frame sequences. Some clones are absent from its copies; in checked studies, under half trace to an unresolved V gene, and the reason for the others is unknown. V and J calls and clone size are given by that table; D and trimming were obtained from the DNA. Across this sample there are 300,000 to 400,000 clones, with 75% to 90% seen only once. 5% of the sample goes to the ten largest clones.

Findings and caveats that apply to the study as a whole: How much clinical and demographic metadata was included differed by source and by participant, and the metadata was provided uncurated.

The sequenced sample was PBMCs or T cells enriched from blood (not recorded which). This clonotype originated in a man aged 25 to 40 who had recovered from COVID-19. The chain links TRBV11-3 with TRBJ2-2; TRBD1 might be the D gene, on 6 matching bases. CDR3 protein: CASSPGQGSTGELFF. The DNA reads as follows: TGTGCCAGCAGCCCGGGCCAGGGGAGCACCGGGGAGCTGTTTTTT.